One and the same sample provided the 14 T cell receptor beta chains below, sequenced in a study of response to subunit inactivated influenza vaccine. Each CDR3 protein gets one entry after TCRdb re-called the RT-PCR reads with MiXCR. The sample holds about 700,000 distinct CDR3 sequences, 14% seen once. The sample in question was PBMCs from blood, obtained around 15 days before vaccination. The source of these receptors is a man aged 45-65 years who received an inactivated influenza vaccine.

This clonotype was counted at least ten times. The chain employs TRBV12-3 or TRBV12-4 and TRBJ2-3; 10 positions agree with TRBD1. The junction had 7 bases not matched to a gene; V was cut back by 6 bases and J by 13 bases. This CDR3 is 12 amino acids long. The CDR3 reads CASRAGTGVEYF. The CDR3 DNA reads TGTGCCAGCAGAGCCGGGACAGGGGTTGAGTATTTT.

V is TRBV7-9 and J is TRBJ2-7, with 7 positions matching TRBD1. V dropped 5 bases and J dropped 2; count of bases not matched to a gene: 9. Per the germline V gene, CDR1 is SEHNR and CDR2 is FQNEAQ (reference sequence). The CDR3 covers 15 residues. Here the CDR3 DNA reads TGTGCCAGCAGCCCAGACAGGGAAGAGACCTACGAGCAGTACTTC. Encoded protein: CASSPDREETYEQYF.

The chain couples TRBV3-1 to TRBJ2-2; possibly TRBD2 for D (6 bases). The V end lost 1 base, the J end lost 5 bases, and 14 bases lay between the germline ends. Germline V gene data show CDR1 as LGHDT and CDR2 as YNNKEL (reference sequence). CDR3 length: 16 residues. The DNA of the CDR3 is TGTGCCAGCAGCCAAGCGTGGCGGGGACGGACCGGGGAGCTGTTTTTT. Its protein product is CASSQAWRGRTGELFF.

This clonotype has a handful of counts. This chain connects TRBV7-2 to TRBJ2-3; D unresolved. CDR1 SGHTA and CDR2 FQGNSA come from the germline V gene. Trimming cost V 5 bases and J 6 bases, with 12 bases left between them. This CDR3 region has 13 residues. CDR3 protein: CASSIRSRDTQYF. The DNA of the CDR3 is TGTGCCAGCAGCATAAGGAGTCGTGATACGCAGTATTTT. The variable domain in full, with the rest retrieved from reference TRBV7-2 and TRBJ2-3, is GAGVSQSPSNKVTEKGKDVELRCDPISGHTALYWYRQSLGQGLEFLIYFQGNSAPDKSGLPSDRFSAERTGGSVSTLTIQRTQQEDSAVYLCASSIRSRDTQYFGPGTRLTVL.

The chain joins TRBV2 to TRBJ1-4, with 8 bases identical to TRBD1. The V and J ends lost 6 bases and 5 bases, in that order; junction bases with no gene match: 14. The CDR3 has 17 residues. Per germline, CDR1 SNHLY and CDR2 FYNNEI. CDR3 nucleotide sequence: TGTGCCAGCAGAAGGAATTGGGCAGGGGGCGTAAATGAAAAACTGTTTTTT. Its protein is CASRRNWAGGVNEKLFF.

This clonotype has just a few counts. The V call is TRBV12-3 or TRBV12-4, the J call TRBJ2-3, with D possibly matching TRBD2 (6 bases). This CDR3 has 17 residues. Trimming removed 3 bases at V and 3 bases at J, with 19 bases between. DNA of the CDR3: TGTGCCAGCAGTTTCCCTCCCGAGTCTCGGGGGACAGATACGCAGTATTTT. Translating gives CASSFPPESRGTDTQYF.

The chain carries TRBV11-2 and TRBJ2-1, with TRBD2 matching 8 bases. The J segment lost 5 bases and the V segment lost 1 base, leaving 7 bases of the junction unmatched. CDR3 length equals 16 residues. Germline CDR1 reads SGHAT; CDR2 reads FQNNGV. The CDR3: CASSLVVGRGNNEQFF. In nucleotides, the CDR3 is TGTGCCAGCAGCTTAGTTGTCGGGAGGGGGAACAATGAGCAGTTCTTC.

This chain joins TRBV5-1 and TRBJ2-6; unclear D gene. Germline V gene sequence: CDR1 SGHRS, CDR2 YFSETQ. There are 16 residues in the CDR3. V lost 0 bases, J lost 0 bases, and 7 bases lay in between. The CDR3: CASSLDQISGANVLTF. Written as DNA, the CDR3 is TGCGCCAGCAGCTTGGATCAGATCTCTGGGGCCAACGTCCTGACTTTC.

The chain joins TRBV9 to TRBJ2-3; D is unresolved. The CDR3 is 16 amino acids. In germline, CDR1 is SGDLS, CDR2 YYNGEE. V was trimmed by 1 base and J by 2 bases, leaving 14 bases between them. The CDR3, as DNA: TGTGCCAGCAGCGTATCCGCCGGCTTAAACACAGATACGCAGTATTTT. Protein sequence: CASSVSAGLNTDTQYF.

Many counts were recorded for this clonotype. The rearrangement uses TRBV24-1 and TRBJ1-4; D gene ambiguous. Trimming stripped 3 bases from V and 7 bases from J, with 14 bases between. Germline lookup yields CDR1 KGHDR and CDR2 SFDVKD. The length of the CDR3 is 15 residues. The CDR3 sequence: CATSDPRRESEKLFF. The CDR3 nucleotides read TGTGCCACCAGTGATCCGCGACGGGAGTCTGAAAAACTGTTTTTT.

At least ten counts were recorded for this clonotype. This chain joins TRBV20-1 and TRBJ1-2; 12 bases map to TRBD1. This CDR3 is built from 12 residues. Germline CDR1 reads DFQATT; CDR2 reads SNEGSKA (reference sequence). The DNA for the CDR3 is TGCATCATCCGGGACAGGGGGCTTGGCTACACCTTC. It specifies CIIRDRGLGYTF.

J is TRBJ2-3 and V is TRBV7-2, with 9 bases aligning to TRBD2. The CDR3 runs to 16 residues. Trimming at V came to 1 base and at J to 5 bases, leaving 7 bases not matched to a gene. CDR1 SGHTA and CDR2 FQGNSA come from the germline V gene. CDR3 bases: TGTGCCAGCAGCTTAGTAGGTGCGGGGGGGCAAGATACGCAGTATTTT. It encodes CASSLVGAGGQDTQYF.

This clonotype has at least ten counts. The rearrangement uses TRBV18 and TRBJ1-2; unclear D gene. Germline-derived CDR1 and CDR2 are KGHSH and LQKENI. With 0 bases removed from V and 5 bases from J, the gap between germline ends came to 10 bases. The CDR3 is 14 residues long. CDR3 DNA sequence: TGTGCCAGCTCACCACCGTCCGGGCATTATGGCTACACCTTC. It encodes CASSPPSGHYGYTF. The full variable domain, completed using reference TRBV18 and TRBJ1-2, is NAGVMQNPRHLVRRRGQEARLRCSPMKGHSHVYWYRQLPEEGLKFMVYLQKENIIDESGMPKERFSAEFPKEGPSILRIQQVVRGDSAAYFCASSPPSGHYGYTFGSGTRLTVV.

The chain is built from TRBV27 and TRBJ1-4; no firm D call. CDR1 is MNHEY, CDR2 SMNVEV, per germline (reference sequence). The CDR3 is 15 amino acids. The V and J ends lost 6 bases and 0 bases respectively, with 11 bases between them. The CDR3 loop reads CASRLRAATNEKLFF. CDR3 in DNA: TGTGCCAGCAGGTTGCGGGCAGCAACTAATGAAAAACTGTTTTTT.